The rows below give T cell receptor beta chains drawn from one sample of a study of immune evolution from preneoplasia to lung adenocarcinoma. Profiled with immunoSEQ multiplex PCR; TCRdb holds only in-frame clones, not every one. The sample has around 4,700 clones; 74% are singletons. Sequencing was performed on FFPE adjacent normal lung tissue. These receptors all stem from a person aged 60-79 years with lung adenocarcinoma. Each CDR3 is given with its conserved first and last residue. D genes are given only for firm matches. Expanded clones get a size class; other rows say once, few or many, or leave the size out.

abundance	v_gene	j_gene	d_gene	CDR3aa	CDR3nt
-	TRBV28	TRBJ1-3	TRBD1	CASSPTGGVLGNTIYF	TGTGCCAGCAGCCCTACAGGGGGCGTACTAGGAAACACCATATATTTT
few	TRBV7-6	TRBJ2-7	TRBD1	CASSLGTGGGNEQYF	TGTGCCAGCAGCTTAGGAACAGGGGGCGGGAACGAGCAGTACTTC
-	TRBV19	TRBJ2-4	-	CATGGRKNIQYF	TGTGCCACTGGCGGGCGGAAAAACATTCAGTACTTC
-	TRBV11-2	TRBJ1-1	-	CASSPPPGMNTEAFF	TGTGCCAGCAGCCCCCCACCGGGCATGAACACTGAAGCTTTCTTT
-	TRBV29-1	TRBJ2-3	TRBD1	CSVVRGDRDFSDTQYF	TGCAGCGTTGTCCGGGGGGACAGGGACTTTTCAGATACGCAGTATTTT
-	TRBV5-4	TRBJ2-7	-	CASTPGGAYEQYF	TGTGCCAGCACCCCTGGGGGAGCGTACGAGCAGTACTTC
-	TRBV7-9	TRBJ2-1	TRBD2	CASTPTGTSGYNEQFF	TGTGCCAGCACCCCAACTGGGACTAGCGGTTACAATGAGCAGTTCTTC
-	TRBV10-1	TRBJ1-1	-	CASSAAYTEAFF	TGCGCCAGCAGTGCAGCTTACACTGAAGCTTTCTTT
-	TRBV19	TRBJ2-1	TRBD2	CASMVAGDWEQFF	TGTGCCAGTATGGTAGCGGGAGATTGGGAGCAGTTCTTC
-	TRBV28	TRBJ2-3	-	CASSLITGVTQYF	TGTGCCAGCAGTTTAATAACGGGGGTCACGCAGTATTTT
-	TRBV7-8	TRBJ2-7	-	CASSFPRGPGANEQYF	TGTGCCAGCAGCTTCCCCCGGGGCCCGGGAGCCAACGAGCAGTACTTC
-	TRBV11-1	TRBJ2-5	-	CASSQHLRETQYF	TGTGCCAGCAGCCAGCACTTGAGAGAGACCCAGTACTTC
-	TRBV20-1	TRBJ2-5	-	CSAAHRETQYF	TGCAGTGCTGCGCACAGGGAGACCCAGTACTTC
few	TRBV28	TRBJ1-1	TRBD1	CASGGTGGAYTEAFF	TGTGCCAGCGGGGGGACAGGGGGCGCGTACACTGAAGCTTTCTTT
few	TRBV5-1	TRBJ2-7	-	CASSLFGVGYEQYF	TGCGCCAGCAGCTTGTTCGGGGTGGGCTACGAGCAGTACTTC
-	TRBV6-4	TRBJ2-7	-	CASSGPPSRYEQYF	TGTGCCAGCTCGGGACCGCCAAGCCGATACGAGCAGTACTTC
-	TRBV29-1	TRBJ2-1	TRBD1	CSYPGQGGSGQNEQFF	TGCAGCTACCCGGGACAGGGCGGCTCAGGACAGAATGAGCAGTTCTTC
-	TRBV5-1	TRBJ2-1	TRBD1	CASSPDRTYNEQFF	TGCGCCAGCAGCCCGGACAGGACCTACAATGAGCAGTTCTTC
once	TRBV11-3	TRBJ2-1	-	CASSFTSVLGHEQFF	TGTGCCAGCAGCTTTACCTCAGTTCTAGGACATGAGCAGTTCTTC
-	TRBV23-1	TRBJ2-7	-	CASSHYPPLKGEMVNEQYF	TGCGCCAGCAGTCACTACCCGCCTTTAAAAGGGGAGATGGTTAACGAGCAGTACTTC
-	TRBV12-5	TRBJ2-7	-	CASALGMSYEQYF	TGTGCTAGTGCCCTGGGCATGTCCTACGAGCAGTACTTC
-	TRBV6-6	TRBJ2-3	-	CASRVPSVGTDTQYF	TGTGCCAGCAGGGTACCTAGCGTAGGCACAGATACGCAGTATTTT
-	TRBV4-1	TRBJ2-5	-	CASSASGAPQETQYF	TGCGCCAGCAGCGCCAGCGGTGCCCCCCAAGAGACCCAGTACTTC
-	TRBV30	TRBJ2-3	TRBD2	CAWSVRSGAADTQYF	TGTGCCTGGAGTGTCCGGAGCGGGGCCGCGGATACGCAGTATTTT
few	TRBV21-1	TRBJ2-7	-	CASSKGHQREGRYEQYF	TGTGCCAGCAGCAAAGGCCACCAGCGGGAGGGCCGGTACGAGCAGTACTTC
once	TRBV7-9	TRBJ2-1	-	CASSPRGEQFF	TGTGCCAGCAGCCCACGGGGTGAGCAGTTCTTC
few	TRBV28	TRBJ2-3	-	CASSFQLPDTQYF	TGTGCCAGCAGTTTCCAGTTACCAGATACGCAGTATTTT
-	TRBV28	TRBJ2-7	TRBD1	CASSWDRGFPYEQYF	TGTGCCAGCAGTTGGGACAGGGGGTTTCCCTACGAGCAGTACTTC
-	TRBV28	TRBJ2-7	TRBD1	CASSSGQGLYEQYF	TGTGCCAGCAGTTCCGGACAGGGGCTTTACGAGCAGTACTTC
-	TRBV5-1	TRBJ2-5	TRBD1	CASRATTGVLQETQYF	TGCGCCAGCAGGGCTACAACAGGGGTATTGCAAGAGACCCAGTACTTC
-	TRBV7-6	TRBJ2-1	TRBD2	CASSLGTSGRSSYNEQFF	TGTGCCAGCAGCCTAGGGACTAGCGGGAGAAGCTCCTACAATGAGCAGTTCTTC
-	TRBV28	TRBJ2-7	-	CASSSGGEAYEQYF	TGTGCCAGCAGTTCTGGGGGCGAGGCCTACGAGCAGTACTTC
-	TRBV30	TRBJ1-2	-	CAWTQLGNYGYTF	TGTGCCTGGACACAGCTCGGGAACTATGGCTACACCTTC
-	TRBV4-2	TRBJ2-3	-	CASSQEIKGADTQYF	TGTGCCAGCAGCCAAGAAATTAAGGGGGCAGATACGCAGTATTTT
-	TRBV4-1	TRBJ1-4	-	CASSRAELNEKLFF	TGCGCCAGCAGCCGGGCGGAACTAAATGAAAAACTGTTTTTT
-	TRBV6-4	TRBJ2-2	TRBD2	CASRSSGETGELFF	TGTGCCAGCCGAAGTAGCGGGGAAACCGGGGAGCTGTTTTTT
-	TRBV27	TRBJ1-1	-	CASSLYFGGSTEAFF	TGTGCCAGCAGTTTGTACTTCGGGGGGAGCACTGAAGCTTTCTTT
-	TRBV28	TRBJ1-5	-	CASSPGGAQPQHF	TGTGCCAGCAGCCCGGGGGGGGCTCAGCCCCAGCATTTT
-	TRBV7-9	TRBJ2-3	TRBD1	CASRYGQGSTDTQYF	TGTGCCAGCAGGTATGGACAGGGGAGCACAGATACGCAGTATTTT
-	TRBV29-1	TRBJ1-1	-	CSATGLNTEAFF	TGCAGCGCCACCGGGCTGAACACTGAAGCTTTCTTT
-	TRBV4-1	TRBJ1-4	-	CASSQGPRDHNEKLFF	TGCGCCAGCAGCCAAGGGCCCCGGGACCATAATGAAAAACTGTTTTTT
-	TRBV11-2	TRBJ2-7	TRBD2	CASSSTGPSGRGSYEQYF	TGTGCCAGCAGCTCCACGGGGCCTAGCGGGAGGGGATCCTACGAGCAGTACTTC
-	TRBV14	TRBJ2-3	-	CASSQQSHAITDTQYF	TGTGCCAGCAGCCAACAATCACACGCAATCACAGATACGCAGTATTTT
-	TRBV13	TRBJ2-7	TRBD1	CASSPGQESYEQYF	TGTGCCAGCAGCCCGGGACAGGAGTCCTACGAGCAGTACTTC
-	TRBV27	TRBJ1-4	TRBD1	CASSPQTGGRWEKLFF	TGTGCCAGCAGTCCTCAGACAGGGGGTCGGTGGGAAAAACTGTTTTTT
-	TRBV5-8	TRBJ1-5	-	CASSLRGSQPQHF	TGTGCCAGCAGCTTACGGGGTTCCCAGCCCCAGCATTTT